This record concerns one TCR beta chain sequence. This entry is derived from a study of immune cell composition in non-small cell lung cancer. For the study at large: Histologic subtype was mainly adenocarcinoma or squamous cell carcinoma.

V dropped 6 bases and J dropped 1 base, with 13 bases sitting between them. The germline V gene has CDR1 SGDLS and CDR2 YYNGEE. This CDR3 comprises 14 residues. Using immunoSEQ multiplex PCR, the repertoire was profiled, and TCRdb retains in-frame clones only, with some absent. In the table there are under 2,500 clones, 88% of which are singletons. Sequencing was done on a sample of lung tumor tissue. The rearrangement uses TRBV9 and TRBJ1-1; possible D gene TRBD1, 6 bases. The receptor's source is a human donor with non-small cell lung cancer. The DNA of the CDR3 is TGTGCCAGCAAATCCCTAGGGGGGAACACTGAAGCTTTCTTT. As protein: CASKSLGGNTEAFF. Based on the CDR3 plus reference TRBV9 and TRBJ1-1, the full variable domain is DSGVTQTPKHLITATGQRVTLRCSPRSGDLSVYWYQQSLDQGLQFLIQYYNGEERAKGNILERFSAQQFPDLHSELNLSSLELGDSALYFCASKSLGGNTEAFFGQGTRLTVV.